The entry that follows covers one T cell receptor beta chain sequence. With V trimmed by 1 base and J by 1 base, 3 bases remained unmatched. The germline V gene encodes CDR1 MDHEN and CDR2 SYDVKM. The CDR3 is made up of 16 amino acids. TCRdb's table, derived via immunoSEQ multiplex PCR, lists solely in-frame clones and lacks some. The table shows 150,000 to 200,000 clones, with approximately 80% occurring only once. The sample is drawn from a study of blood T cell repertoires in COVID-19. Seattle-derived patients entered the study during active infection and were followed longitudinally. The sequenced sample consisted of peripheral blood. The TCR sequence derives from a woman between 70 and 85 years old with COVID-19, enrolled during active disease. The V gene is TRBV28, the J gene TRBJ1-1, with 10 bases aligning to TRBD1. The CDR3 spells CASSLLGTGANTEAFF. In DNA form, the CDR3 reads TGTGCCAGCAGTTTATTGGGGACAGGGGCGAACACTGAAGCTTTCTTT.